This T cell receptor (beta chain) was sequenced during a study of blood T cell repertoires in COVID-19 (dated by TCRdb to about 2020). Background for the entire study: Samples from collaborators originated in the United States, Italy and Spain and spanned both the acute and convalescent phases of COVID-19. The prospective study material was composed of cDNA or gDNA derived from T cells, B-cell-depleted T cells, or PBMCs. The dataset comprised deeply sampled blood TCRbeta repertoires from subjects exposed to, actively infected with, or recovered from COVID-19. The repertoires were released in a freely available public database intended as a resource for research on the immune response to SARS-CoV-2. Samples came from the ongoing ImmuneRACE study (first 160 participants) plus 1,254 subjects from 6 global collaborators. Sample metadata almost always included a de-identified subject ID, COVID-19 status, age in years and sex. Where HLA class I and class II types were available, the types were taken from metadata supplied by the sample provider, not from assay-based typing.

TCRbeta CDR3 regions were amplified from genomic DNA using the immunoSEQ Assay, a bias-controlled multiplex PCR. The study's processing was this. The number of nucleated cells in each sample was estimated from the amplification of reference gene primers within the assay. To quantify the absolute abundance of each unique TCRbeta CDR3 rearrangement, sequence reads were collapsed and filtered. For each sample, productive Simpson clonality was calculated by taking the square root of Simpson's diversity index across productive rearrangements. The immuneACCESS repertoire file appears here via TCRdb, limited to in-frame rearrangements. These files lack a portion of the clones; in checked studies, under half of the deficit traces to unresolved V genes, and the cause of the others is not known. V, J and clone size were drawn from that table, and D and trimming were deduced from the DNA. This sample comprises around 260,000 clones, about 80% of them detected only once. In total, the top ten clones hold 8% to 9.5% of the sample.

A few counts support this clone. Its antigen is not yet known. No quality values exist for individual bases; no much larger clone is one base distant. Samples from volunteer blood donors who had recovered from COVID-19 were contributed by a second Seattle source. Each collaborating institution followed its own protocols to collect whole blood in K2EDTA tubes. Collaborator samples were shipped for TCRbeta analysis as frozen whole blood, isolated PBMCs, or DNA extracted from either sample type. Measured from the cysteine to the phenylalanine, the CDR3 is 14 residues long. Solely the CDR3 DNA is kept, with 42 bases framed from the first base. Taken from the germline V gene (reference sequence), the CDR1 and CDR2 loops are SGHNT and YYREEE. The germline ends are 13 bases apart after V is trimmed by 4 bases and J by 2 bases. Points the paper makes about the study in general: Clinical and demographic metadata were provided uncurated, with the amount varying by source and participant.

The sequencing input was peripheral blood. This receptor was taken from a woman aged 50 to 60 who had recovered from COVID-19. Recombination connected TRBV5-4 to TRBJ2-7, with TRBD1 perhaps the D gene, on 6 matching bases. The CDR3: CASSLTGTTYEQYF. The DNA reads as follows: TGTGCCAGCAGCCTTACCGGGACAACCTACGAGCAGTACTTC.